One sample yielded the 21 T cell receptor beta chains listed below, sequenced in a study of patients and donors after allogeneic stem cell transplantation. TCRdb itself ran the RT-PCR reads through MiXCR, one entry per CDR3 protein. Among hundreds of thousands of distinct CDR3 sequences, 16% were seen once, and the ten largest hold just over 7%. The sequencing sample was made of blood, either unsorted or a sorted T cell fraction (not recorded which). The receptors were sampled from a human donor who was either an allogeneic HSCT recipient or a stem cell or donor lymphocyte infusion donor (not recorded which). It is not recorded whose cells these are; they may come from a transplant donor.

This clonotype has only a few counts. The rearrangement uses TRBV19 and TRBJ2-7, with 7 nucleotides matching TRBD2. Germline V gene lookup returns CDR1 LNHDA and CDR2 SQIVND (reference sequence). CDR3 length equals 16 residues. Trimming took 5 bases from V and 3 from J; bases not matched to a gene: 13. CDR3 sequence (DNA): TGTGCCAGTAGTCTCGGCCTCCGCAGCGGGAACTACGAGCAGTACTTC. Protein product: CASSLGLRSGNYEQYF.

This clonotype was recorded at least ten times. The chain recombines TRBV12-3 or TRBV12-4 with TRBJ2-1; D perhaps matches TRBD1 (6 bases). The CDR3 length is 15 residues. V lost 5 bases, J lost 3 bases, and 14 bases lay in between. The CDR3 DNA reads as TGTGCCAGCAGTCTCGACAGGAGCTACTACAATGAGCAGTTCTTC. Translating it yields CASSLDRSYYNEQFF.

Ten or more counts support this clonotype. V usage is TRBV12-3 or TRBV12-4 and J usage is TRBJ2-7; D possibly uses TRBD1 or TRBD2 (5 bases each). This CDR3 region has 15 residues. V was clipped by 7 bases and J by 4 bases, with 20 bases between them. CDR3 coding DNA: TGTGCCAGCACCCTAAGGACCAACGGGGCTTACGAGCAGTACTTC. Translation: CASTLRTNGAYEQYF.

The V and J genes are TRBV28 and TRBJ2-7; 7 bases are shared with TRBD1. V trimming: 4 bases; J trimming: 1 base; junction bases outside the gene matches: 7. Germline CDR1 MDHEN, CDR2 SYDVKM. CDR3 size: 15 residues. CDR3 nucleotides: TGTGCCAGCAGTTCGACAGGGATATTGTCCTACGAGCAGTACTTC. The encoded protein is CASSSTGILSYEQYF.

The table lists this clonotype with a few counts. The CDR3: CSARDQIAWETQYF. CDR3 bases: TGCAGTGCTAGAGATCAGATTGCCTGGGAGACCCAGTACTTC. The chain employs TRBV20-1 and TRBJ2-5, with no clear D. Germline V gene sequence: CDR1 DFQATT, CDR2 SNEGSKA (reference sequence). The CDR3 has 14 residues. V was clipped by 0 bases and J by 5 bases, with 13 bases between them.

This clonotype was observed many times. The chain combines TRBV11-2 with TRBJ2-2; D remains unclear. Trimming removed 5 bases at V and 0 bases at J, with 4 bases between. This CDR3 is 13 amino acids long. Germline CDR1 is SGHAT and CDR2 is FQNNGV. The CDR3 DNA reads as TGTGCCAGCAGCGGACCGAACACCGGGGAGCTGTTTTTT. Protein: CASSGPNTGELFF.

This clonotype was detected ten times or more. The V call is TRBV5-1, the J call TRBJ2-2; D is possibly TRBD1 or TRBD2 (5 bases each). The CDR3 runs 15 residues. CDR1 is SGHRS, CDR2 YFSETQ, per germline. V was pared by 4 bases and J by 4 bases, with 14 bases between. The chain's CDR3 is CASSRTGTGTGELFF. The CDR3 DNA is TGCGCCAGCAGCCGGACCGGGACGGGCACCGGGGAGCTGTTTTTT.

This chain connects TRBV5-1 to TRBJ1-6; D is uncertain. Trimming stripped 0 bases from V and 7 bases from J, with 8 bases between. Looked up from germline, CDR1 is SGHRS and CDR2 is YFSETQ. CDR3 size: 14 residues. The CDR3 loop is CASSLGEGNSPLHF. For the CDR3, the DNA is TGCGCCAGCAGCTTGGGGGAGGGAAATTCACCCCTCCACTTT.

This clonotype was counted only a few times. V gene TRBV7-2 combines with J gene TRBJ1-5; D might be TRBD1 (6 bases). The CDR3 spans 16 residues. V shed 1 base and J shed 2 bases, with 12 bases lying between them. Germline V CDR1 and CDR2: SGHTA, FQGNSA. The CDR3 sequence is CASSLVGGMGNQPQHF. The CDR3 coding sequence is TGTGCCAGCAGCTTAGTAGGGGGTATGGGCAATCAGCCCCAGCATTTT.

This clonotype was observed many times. CDR3 sequence reads: CASRPGQGAVGELFF. CDR3 DNA: TGTGCCAGCAGACCTGGACAGGGGGCCGTCGGGGAGCTGTTTTTT. V gene TRBV12-3 or TRBV12-4 combines with J gene TRBJ2-2; 11 bases are a match to TRBD1. V gave up 6 bases and J gave up 7 bases; unmatched junction bases: 7. This CDR3 comprises 15 residues.

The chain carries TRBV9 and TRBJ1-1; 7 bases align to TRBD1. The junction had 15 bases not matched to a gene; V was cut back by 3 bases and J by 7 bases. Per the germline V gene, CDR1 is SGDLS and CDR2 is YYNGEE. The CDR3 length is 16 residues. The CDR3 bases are TGTGCCAGCAGCGCCAGACAGGGAGCCCTAACAGGTGAAGCTTTCTTT. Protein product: CASSARQGALTGEAFF. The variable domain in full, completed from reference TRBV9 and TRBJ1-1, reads DSGVTQTPKHLITATGQRVTLRCSPRSGDLSVYWYQQSLDQGLQFLIQYYNGEERAKGNILERFSAQQFPDLHSELNLSSLELGDSALYFCASSARQGALTGEAFFGQGTRLTVV.

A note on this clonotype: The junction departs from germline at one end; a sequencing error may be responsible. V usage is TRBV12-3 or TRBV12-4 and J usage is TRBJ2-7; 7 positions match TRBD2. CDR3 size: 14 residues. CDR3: CASTGGTHDYEQHF. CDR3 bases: TGTGCCAGCACCGGGGGGACTCATGATTACGAGCAGCACTTC.

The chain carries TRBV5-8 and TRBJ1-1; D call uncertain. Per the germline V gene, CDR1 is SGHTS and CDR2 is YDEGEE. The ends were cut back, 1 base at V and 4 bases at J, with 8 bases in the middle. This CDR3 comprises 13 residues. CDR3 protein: CASSLWDTTEAFF. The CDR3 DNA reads TGTGCCAGCAGCTTGTGGGATACCACTGAAGCTTTCTTT.

The CDR3 sequence: CASSLTLTTSGSNEQFF. DNA of the CDR3: TGTGCCAGCAGCTTAACGTTGACGACTAGCGGGAGCAATGAGCAGTTCTTC. V and J are TRBV7-3 and TRBJ2-1; 12 nucleotides agree with TRBD2. Germline CDR1 is SGHTA and CDR2 is FQGTGA. The junction had 6 bases not matched to a gene; V was cut back by 0 bases and J by 6 bases. The CDR3 spans 17 residues.

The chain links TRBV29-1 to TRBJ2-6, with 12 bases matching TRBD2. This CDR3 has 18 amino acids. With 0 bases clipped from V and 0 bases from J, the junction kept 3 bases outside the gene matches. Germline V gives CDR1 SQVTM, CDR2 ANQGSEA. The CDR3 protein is CSVEDETSGGSGANVLTF. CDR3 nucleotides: TGCAGCGTTGAAGATGAGACTAGCGGGGGCTCTGGGGCCAACGTCCTGACTTTC.

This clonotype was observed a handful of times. CDR3 residues: CSARDLGTQAREQFF. The DNA of the CDR3 is TGCAGTGCTAGAGATCTCGGGACCCAGGCTCGCGAGCAGTTCTTC. The chain combines TRBV20-1 with TRBJ2-1; D may correspond to TRBD1 or TRBD2 (5 bases each). The germline CDR1 and CDR2 sequences are DFQATT and SNEGSKA (reference sequence). The CDR3 totals 15 residues. The germline V and J ends were trimmed by 0 bases and 10 bases, with 19 bases remaining between them.

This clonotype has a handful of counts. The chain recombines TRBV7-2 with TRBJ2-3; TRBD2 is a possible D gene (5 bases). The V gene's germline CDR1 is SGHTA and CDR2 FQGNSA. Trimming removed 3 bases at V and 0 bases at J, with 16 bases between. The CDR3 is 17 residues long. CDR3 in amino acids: CASSFGGRVWSTDTQYF. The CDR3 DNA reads TGTGCCAGCAGCTTTGGCGGGCGGGTGTGGAGCACAGATACGCAGTATTTT. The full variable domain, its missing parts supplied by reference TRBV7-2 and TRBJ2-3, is GAGVSQSPSNKVTEKGKDVELRCDPISGHTALYWYRQSLGQGLEFLIYFQGNSAPDKSGLPSDRFSAERTGGSVSTLTIQRTQQEDSAVYLCASSFGGRVWSTDTQYFGPGTRLTVL.

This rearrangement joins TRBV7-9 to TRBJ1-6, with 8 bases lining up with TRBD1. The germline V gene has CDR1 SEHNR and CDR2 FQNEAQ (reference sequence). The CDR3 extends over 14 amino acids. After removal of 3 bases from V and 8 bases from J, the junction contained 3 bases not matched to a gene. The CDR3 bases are TGTGCCAGCAGCTTGACAGGGGTACATTCACCCCTCCACTTT. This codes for CASSLTGVHSPLHF. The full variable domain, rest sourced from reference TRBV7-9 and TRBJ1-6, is DTGVSQNPRHKITKRGQNVTFRCDPISEHNRLYWYRQTLGQGPEFLTYFQNEAQLEKSRLLSDRFSAERPKGSFSTLEIQRTEQGDSAMYLCASSLTGVHSPLHFGNGTRLTVT.

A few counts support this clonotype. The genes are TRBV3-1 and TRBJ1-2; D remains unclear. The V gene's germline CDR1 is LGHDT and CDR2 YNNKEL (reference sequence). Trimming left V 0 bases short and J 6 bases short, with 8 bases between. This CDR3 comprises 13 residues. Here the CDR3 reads CASSQDGRNGYTF. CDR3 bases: TGTGCCAGCAGCCAAGACGGCCGTAATGGCTACACCTTC.

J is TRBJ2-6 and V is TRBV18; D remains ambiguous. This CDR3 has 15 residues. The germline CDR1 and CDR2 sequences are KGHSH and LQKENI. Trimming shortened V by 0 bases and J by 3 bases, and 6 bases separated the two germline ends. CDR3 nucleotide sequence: TGTGCCAGCTCACCACCGTGGGGTGGGGCCAACGTCCTGACTTTC. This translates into CASSPPWGGANVLTF.

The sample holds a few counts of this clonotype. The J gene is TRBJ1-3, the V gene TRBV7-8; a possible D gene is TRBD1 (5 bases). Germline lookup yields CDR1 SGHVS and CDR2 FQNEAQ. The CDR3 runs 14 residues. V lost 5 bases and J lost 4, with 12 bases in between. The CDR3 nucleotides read TGTGCCAGCAGCCCCGTGGGGCAGGGAAACACCATATATTTT. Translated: CASSPVGQGNTIYF.